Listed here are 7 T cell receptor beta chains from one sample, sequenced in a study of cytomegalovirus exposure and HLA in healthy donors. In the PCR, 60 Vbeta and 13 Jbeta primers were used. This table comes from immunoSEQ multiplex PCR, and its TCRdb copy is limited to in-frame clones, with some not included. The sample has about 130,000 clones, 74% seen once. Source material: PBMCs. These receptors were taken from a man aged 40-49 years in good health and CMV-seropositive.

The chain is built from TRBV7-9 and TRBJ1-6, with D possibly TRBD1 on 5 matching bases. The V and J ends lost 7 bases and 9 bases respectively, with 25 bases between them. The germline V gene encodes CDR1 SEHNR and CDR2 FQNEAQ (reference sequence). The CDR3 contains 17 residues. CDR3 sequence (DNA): TGTGCCAGCACCAAAGCGGGGGGGTGGACCGGTCGTTCACCCCTCCACTTT. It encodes CASTKAGGWTGRSPLHF. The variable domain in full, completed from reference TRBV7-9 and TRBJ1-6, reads DTGVSQNPRHKITKRGQNVTFRCDPISEHNRLYWYRQTLGQGPEFLTYFQNEAQLEKSRLLSDRFSAERPKGSFSTLEIQRTEQGDSAMYLCASTKAGGWTGRSPLHFGNGTRLTVT.

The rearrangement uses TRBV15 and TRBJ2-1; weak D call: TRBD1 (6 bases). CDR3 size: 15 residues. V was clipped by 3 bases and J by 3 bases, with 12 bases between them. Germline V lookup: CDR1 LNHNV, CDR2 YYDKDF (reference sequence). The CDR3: CATSRVRTVYNEQFF. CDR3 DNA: TGTGCCACCAGCAGGGTCCGGACAGTCTACAATGAGCAGTTCTTC.

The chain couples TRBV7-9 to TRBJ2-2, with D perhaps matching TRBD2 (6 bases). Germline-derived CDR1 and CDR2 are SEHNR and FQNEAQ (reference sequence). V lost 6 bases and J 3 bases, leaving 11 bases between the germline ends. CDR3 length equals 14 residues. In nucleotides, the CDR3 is TGTGCCAGCAGGCCAGTAGCGGACACCGGGGAGCTGTTTTTT. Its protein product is CASRPVADTGELFF.

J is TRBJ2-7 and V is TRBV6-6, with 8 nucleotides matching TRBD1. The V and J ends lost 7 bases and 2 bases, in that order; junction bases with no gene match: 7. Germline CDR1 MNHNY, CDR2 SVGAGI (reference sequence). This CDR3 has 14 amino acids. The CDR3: CASIAETGAYEQYF. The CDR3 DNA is TGTGCCAGCATAGCCGAGACAGGGGCCTACGAGCAGTACTTC.

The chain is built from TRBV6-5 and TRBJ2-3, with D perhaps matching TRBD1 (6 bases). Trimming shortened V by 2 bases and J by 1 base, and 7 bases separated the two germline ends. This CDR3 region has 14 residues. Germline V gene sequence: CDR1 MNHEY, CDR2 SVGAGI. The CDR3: CASSYRTGTDTQYF. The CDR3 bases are TGTGCCAGCAGTTACAGGACAGGCACAGATACGCAGTATTTT.

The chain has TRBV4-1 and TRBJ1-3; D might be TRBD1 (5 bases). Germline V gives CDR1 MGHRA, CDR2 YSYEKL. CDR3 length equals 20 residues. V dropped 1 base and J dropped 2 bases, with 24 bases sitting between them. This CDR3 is CASSQAPVAGNLHAGNTIYF. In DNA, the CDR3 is TGCGCCAGCAGCCAAGCCCCCGTGGCAGGGAATCTACATGCTGGAAACACCATATATTTT.

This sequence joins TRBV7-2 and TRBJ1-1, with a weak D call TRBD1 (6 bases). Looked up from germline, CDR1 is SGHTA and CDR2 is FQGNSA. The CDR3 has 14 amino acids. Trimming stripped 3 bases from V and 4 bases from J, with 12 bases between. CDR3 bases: TGTGCCAGCAGCTTCTCTGGGGGCCGCACTGAAGCTTTCTTT. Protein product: CASSFSGGRTEAFF. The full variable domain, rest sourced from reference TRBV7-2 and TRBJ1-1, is GAGVSQSPSNKVTEKGKDVELRCDPISGHTALYWYRQSLGQGLEFLIYFQGNSAPDKSGLPSDRFSAERTGGSVSTLTIQRTQQEDSAVYLCASSFSGGRTEAFFGQGTRLTVV.